This TCR beta chain was identified during a study of blood T cell repertoires in COVID-19. Whole-study context: The United States, Italy and Spain supplied acute and convalescent COVID-19 samples. Nucleic acid was either cDNA or gDNA, and it came from T cells, B-cell-depleted T cells, or PBMCs.

Original data processing: Scientists estimated how many nucleated cells there were by amplifying reference gene primers. Profiling relied on immunoSEQ multiplex PCR, and the TCRdb table lists in-frame clones only, not all of them. V, J and clone size are taken as reported in that table, and D and trimming were inferred from the DNA itself. The sample holds 110,000 to 150,000 clones, 85% to 90% seen once. J lost 1 base, V lost 3 bases, and 2 bases had no gene match. The germline V gene has CDR1 KGHSH and CDR2 LQKENI. The CDR3 extends over 14 amino acids. The material sequenced was peripheral blood. This receptor was identified in an elderly woman with acute or convalescent COVID-19. This rearrangement joins TRBV18 to TRBJ1-2; TRBD1 aligns across 7 bases. CDR3 loop: CASSPGTDNYGYTF. CDR3 nucleotide sequence: TGTGCCAGCTCACCGGGGACAGATAACTATGGCTACACCTTC.